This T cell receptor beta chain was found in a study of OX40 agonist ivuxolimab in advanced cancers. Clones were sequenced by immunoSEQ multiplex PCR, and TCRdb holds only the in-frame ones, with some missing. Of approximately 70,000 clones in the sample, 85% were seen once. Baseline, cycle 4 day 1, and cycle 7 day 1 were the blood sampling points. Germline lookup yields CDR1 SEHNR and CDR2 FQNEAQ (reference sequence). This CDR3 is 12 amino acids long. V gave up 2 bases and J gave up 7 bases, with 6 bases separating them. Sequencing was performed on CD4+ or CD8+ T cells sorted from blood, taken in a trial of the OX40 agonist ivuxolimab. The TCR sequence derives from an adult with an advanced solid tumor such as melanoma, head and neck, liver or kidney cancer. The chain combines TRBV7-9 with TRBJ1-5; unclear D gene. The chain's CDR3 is CASSLREQPQHF. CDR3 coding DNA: TGTGCCAGCAGCTTACGAGAACAGCCCCAGCATTTT.